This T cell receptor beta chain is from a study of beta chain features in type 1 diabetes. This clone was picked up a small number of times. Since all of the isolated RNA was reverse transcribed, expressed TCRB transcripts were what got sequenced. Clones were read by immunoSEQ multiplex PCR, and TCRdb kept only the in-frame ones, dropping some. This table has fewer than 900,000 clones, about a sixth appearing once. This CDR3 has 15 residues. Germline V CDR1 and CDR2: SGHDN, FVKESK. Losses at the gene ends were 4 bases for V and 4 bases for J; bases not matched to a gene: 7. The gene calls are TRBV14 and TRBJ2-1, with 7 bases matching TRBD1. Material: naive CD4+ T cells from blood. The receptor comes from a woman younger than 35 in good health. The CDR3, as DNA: TGTGCCAGCAGCCTAGCTGGGACAGTATACAATGAGCAGTTCTTC. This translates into CASSLAGTVYNEQFF. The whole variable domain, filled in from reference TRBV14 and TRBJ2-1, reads EAGVTQFPSHSVIEKGQTVTLRCDPISGHDNLYWYRRVMGKEIKFLLHFVKESKQDESGMPNNRFLAERTGGTYSTLKVQPAELEDSGVYFCASSLAGTVYNEQFFGPGTRLTVL.